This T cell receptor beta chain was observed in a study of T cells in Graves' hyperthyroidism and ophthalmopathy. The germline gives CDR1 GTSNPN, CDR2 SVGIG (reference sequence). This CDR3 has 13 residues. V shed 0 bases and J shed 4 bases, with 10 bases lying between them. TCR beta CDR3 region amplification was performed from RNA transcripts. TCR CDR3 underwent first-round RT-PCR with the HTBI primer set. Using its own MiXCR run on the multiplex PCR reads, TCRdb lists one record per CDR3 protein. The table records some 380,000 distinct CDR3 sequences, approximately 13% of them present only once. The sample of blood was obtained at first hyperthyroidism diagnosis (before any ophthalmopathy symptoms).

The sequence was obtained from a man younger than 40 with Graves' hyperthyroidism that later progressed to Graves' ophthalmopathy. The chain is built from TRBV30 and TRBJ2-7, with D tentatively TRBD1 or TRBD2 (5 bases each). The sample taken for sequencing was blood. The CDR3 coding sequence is TGTGCCTGGAGTGTACGGTGGGGGTACGAGCAGTACTTC. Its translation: CAWSVRWGYEQYF.